These T cell receptor beta chains were read from a single sample in a study of blood T cell repertoires in COVID-19. The method was immunoSEQ multiplex PCR; TCRdb's version includes in-frame clones alone and lacks a portion of them. The sample contains 140,000 to 150,000 clones, roughly 82% of which appear only once. Input material: peripheral blood. The receptors stem from a man aged 60 to 75 with active or convalescent COVID-19. CDR3s include the opening cysteine and the closing phenylalanine or tryptophan. D genes are given only for firm matches. Size tells how often a clone was seen (once, few, many) or the class of an expanded clone, and some rows leave it out.

cdr3_length j_call v_call d_call clone_size cdr3_nt cdr3_aa
16 TRBJ2-5 TRBV11-3 TRBD2 . TGTGCCAGCAGCCGACGGACTAGCGGGAGCCAAGAGACCCAGTACTTC CASSRRTSGSQETQYF
15 TRBJ2-6 TRBV11-3 . . TGTGCCAGCAGCCCTTCCCTATCCGGGGCCAACGTCCTGACTTTC CASSPSLSGANVLTF
14 TRBJ1-2 TRBV2 . . TGTGCCAGCAGTGAAGTCCGGGTTGTTGATGGCTACACCTTC CASSEVRVVDGYTF
16 TRBJ1-2 TRBV7-9 TRBD1 . TGTGCCAGCAGCCCCCAACAGGGGGTAGTGCACTATGGCTACACCTTC CASSPQQGVVHYGYTF
15 TRBJ2-4 TRBV24-1 . . TGTGCCACCAGTCAGCCCGGGGAACGGGGAAACATTCAGTACTTC CATSQPGERGNIQYF
13 TRBJ2-1 TRBV11-3 . . TGTGCCAGCAGCTCACTCGGGATTGGTGAGCAGTTCTTC CASSSLGIGEQFF
15 TRBJ1-1 TRBV27 . . TGTGCCAGCAGTTTATCGAAAGGGGTGGACACTGAAGCTTTCTTT CASSLSKGVDTEAFF
14 TRBJ1-2 TRBV5-1 TRBD1 . TGCGCCAGCAGCAGAGGACAGGAGACCTTGGGCTACACCTTC CASSRGQETLGYTF
13 TRBJ2-7 TRBV29-1 TRBD1 . TGCAGCGCACGAGGACAGGGGCTATACGAGCAGTACTTC CSARGQGLYEQYF
17 TRBJ2-5 TRBV5-4 TRBD2 . TGTGCCAGCAGCTTGACCTTAGCGGGGGGGCCTGGAGAGACCCAGTACTTC CASSLTLAGGPGETQYF
15 TRBJ1-1 TRBV18 . . TGTGCCAGCTCACCCCCTGGTTCCAGGAACACTGAAGCTTTCTTT CASSPPGSRNTEAFF
15 TRBJ2-2 TRBV6-6 . . TGTGCCAGCAGTTATCAACAGGTCCTCACCGGGGAGCTGTTTTTT CASSYQQVLTGELFF
15 TRBJ2-1 TRBV7-2 TRBD2 . TGTGCCAGCAGCCGGACTAGCGGGAGGTTTGATGAGCAGTTCTTC CASSRTSGRFDEQFF
13 TRBJ2-3 TRBV19 TRBD1 . TGTGCCATCTCGACAGGGCGCACAGATACGCAGTATTTT CAISTGRTDTQYF
17 TRBJ2-5 TRBV7-6 TRBD2 . TGTGCCAGCAGCTTAGGTTCCCTTAGCGGGAACCAAGAGACCCAGTACTTC CASSLGSLSGNQETQYF
15 TRBJ1-4 TRBV7-2 . . TGTGCCAGCAGCTTAGCCCTTGCAACTAATGAAAAACTGTTTTTT CASSLALATNEKLFF
13 TRBJ2-4 TRBV12-3/TRBV12-4 TRBD2 . TGTGCCAGCAGTCCCCTCGGGAGGGATGGTCAGTACTTC CASSPLGRDGQYF
15 TRBJ2-4 TRBV6-5 . . TGTGCCAGCAGTTACTCGAGGGGGGCCAAAAACATTCAGTACTTC CASSYSRGAKNIQYF
17 TRBJ2-2 TRBV4-1 . . TGCGCCAGCAGCCCCTCAGTAGATACAGCGAACACCGGGGAGCTGTTTTTT CASSPSVDTANTGELFF
15 TRBJ1-4 TRBV6-2/TRBV6-3 TRBD1 . TGTGCCAGCAGTTACGGGGACAGGGATAATGAAAAACTGTTTTTT CASSYGDRDNEKLFF
14 TRBJ1-1 TRBV27 . . TGTGCCAGCAGTTTTGGAGGGTACTTCACTGAAGCTTTCTTT CASSFGGYFTEAFF
13 TRBJ1-2 TRBV12-3/TRBV12-4 . . TGTGCCAGCAGTTTGGGGGGTCCCTATGGCTACACCTTC CASSLGGPYGYTF
15 TRBJ2-1 TRBV7-8 TRBD1 . TGTGCCAGCAGCTTGCAGGGGGCTGGAGGCGGTGAGCAGTTCTTC CASSLQGAGGGEQFF
14 TRBJ2-7 TRBV5-1 . . TGCGCCAGCAGCTTGGTGGGACAGACTAGCGAGCAGTACTTC CASSLVGQTSEQYF
12 TRBJ2-1 TRBV7-9 . . TGTGCCAGCAGCACTCACGCTAGCGCCAGGATCTTC CASSTHASARIF
15 TRBJ2-1 TRBV11-3 . few TGTGCCAGCCGCGCGTCTGCTCAACGGTACAATGAGCAGTTCTTC CASRASAQRYNEQFF
14 TRBJ1-1 TRBV2 TRBD1 . TGTGCCAGCAGTGGACAGGGGGCGGGCACTGAAGCTTTCTTT CASSGQGAGTEAFF
13 TRBJ2-4 TRBV5-1 . . TGCGCCAGCAGAGACAGTCAGTTTGCAGTTTGGTACTTC CASRDSQFAVWYF
15 TRBJ1-3 TRBV2 TRBD1 few TGTGCCAGCAGGGAGGGACAGCGCTCTGGAAACACCATATATTTT CASREGQRSGNTIYF
15 TRBJ1-5 TRBV6-2/TRBV6-3 TRBD1 . TGTGCCAGCAGTCGCACGGGACAGAACAATCAGCCCCAGCATTTT CASSRTGQNNQPQHF
13 TRBJ1-3 TRBV13 TRBD1 few TGTGCCAGCAGAGGGACAGTAGGAAACACCATATATTTT CASRGTVGNTIYF
12 TRBJ1-6 TRBV30 . . TGTGCCTGGAGTGACAATAATTCACCCCTCCACTTT CAWSDNNSPLHF
14 TRBJ2-5 TRBV11-3 TRBD1 . TGTGCCAGCAGCACAAGACAGGGGCAAGAGACCCAGTACTTC CASSTRQGQETQYF
15 TRBJ1-5 TRBV27 TRBD1 once TGTGCCAGCAGAGAAACAGGGGGCAACAATCAGCCCCAGCATTTT CASRETGGNNQPQHF
17 TRBJ2-1 TRBV9 TRBD2 . TGTGCCAGCAGCCCCAGACTAGCGCACAGCTCCTACAATGAGCAGTTCTTC CASSPRLAHSSYNEQFF
12 TRBJ1-1 TRBV18 . . TGTGCCAGCTCACCCCAGGGCACTGAAGCTTTCTTT CASSPQGTEAFF